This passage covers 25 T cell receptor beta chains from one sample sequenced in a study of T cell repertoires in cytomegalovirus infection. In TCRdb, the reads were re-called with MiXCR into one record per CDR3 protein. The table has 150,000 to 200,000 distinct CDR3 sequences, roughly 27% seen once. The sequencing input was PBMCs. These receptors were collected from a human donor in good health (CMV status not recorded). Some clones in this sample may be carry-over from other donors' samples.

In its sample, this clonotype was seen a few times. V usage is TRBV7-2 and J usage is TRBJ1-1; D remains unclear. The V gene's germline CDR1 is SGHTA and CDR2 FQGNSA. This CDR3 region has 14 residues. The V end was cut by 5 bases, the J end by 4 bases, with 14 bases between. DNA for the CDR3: TGTGCCAGCAGCCCAATAGGCCGGTTCACTGAAGCTTTCTTT. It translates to CASSPIGRFTEAFF.

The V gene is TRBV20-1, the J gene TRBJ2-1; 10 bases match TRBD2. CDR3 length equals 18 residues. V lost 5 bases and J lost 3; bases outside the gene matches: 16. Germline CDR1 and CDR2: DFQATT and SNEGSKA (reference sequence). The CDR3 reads CSAFLPQRGGTGYNEQFF. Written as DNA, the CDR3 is TGCAGTGCTTTTCTCCCTCAGCGGGGGGGCACCGGCTACAATGAGCAGTTCTTC.

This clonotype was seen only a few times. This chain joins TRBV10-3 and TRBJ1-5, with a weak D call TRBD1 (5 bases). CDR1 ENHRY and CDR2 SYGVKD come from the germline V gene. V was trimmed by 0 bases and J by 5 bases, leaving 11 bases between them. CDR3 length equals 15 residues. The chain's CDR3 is CAISESLMGDQPQHF. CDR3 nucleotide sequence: TGTGCCATCAGTGAGTCTCTGATGGGGGATCAGCCCCAGCATTTT.

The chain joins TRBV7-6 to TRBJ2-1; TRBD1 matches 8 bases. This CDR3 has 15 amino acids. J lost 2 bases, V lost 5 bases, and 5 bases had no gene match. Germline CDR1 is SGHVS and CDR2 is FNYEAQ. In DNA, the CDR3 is TGTGCCAGCAGCCCTCCAGGGGGCCCCTACAATGAGCAGTTCTTC. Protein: CASSPPGGPYNEQFF.

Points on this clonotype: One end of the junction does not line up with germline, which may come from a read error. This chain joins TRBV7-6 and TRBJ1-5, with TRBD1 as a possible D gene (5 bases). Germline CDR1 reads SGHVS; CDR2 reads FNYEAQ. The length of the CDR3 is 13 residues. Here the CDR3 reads CASSLGVDQPQHF. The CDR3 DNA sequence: TGTGCTAGCAGCTTAGGGGTAGATCAGCCCCAGCATTTT.

DNA for the CDR3: TGTGCCAGCAGATTCGACAGAGACCCTTCCTACGAGCAGTACGTC. It specifies CASRFDRDPSYEQYV. The chain links TRBV4-1 to TRBJ2-7; the D gene is possibly TRBD1 (5 bases). The CDR3 runs to 15 residues. The germline V gene encodes CDR1 MGHRA and CDR2 YSYEKL.

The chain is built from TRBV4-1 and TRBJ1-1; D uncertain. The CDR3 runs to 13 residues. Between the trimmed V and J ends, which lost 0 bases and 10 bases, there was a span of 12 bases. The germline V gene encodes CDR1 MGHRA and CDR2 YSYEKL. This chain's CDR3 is CASSQEWGGRAFF. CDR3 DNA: TGCGCCAGCAGCCAAGAATGGGGTGGGAGAGCTTTCTTT.

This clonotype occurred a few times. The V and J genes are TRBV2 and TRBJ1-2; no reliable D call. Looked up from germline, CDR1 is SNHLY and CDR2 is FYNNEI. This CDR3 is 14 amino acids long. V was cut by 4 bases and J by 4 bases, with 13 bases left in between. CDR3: CASSGDREAYGYTF. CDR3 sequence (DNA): TGTGCCAGCAGTGGCGACCGGGAAGCCTATGGCTACACCTTC.

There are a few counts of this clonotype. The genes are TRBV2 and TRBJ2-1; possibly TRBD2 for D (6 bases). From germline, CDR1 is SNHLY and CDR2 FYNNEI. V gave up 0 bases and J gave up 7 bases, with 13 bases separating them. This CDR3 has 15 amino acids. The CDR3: CASSEAGLARNEQFF. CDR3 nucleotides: TGTGCCAGCAGTGAAGCGGGACTGGCTAGAAATGAGCAGTTCTTC.

Written as DNA, the CDR3 is TGCGCCAGCAGTCCCGGGACAGCCTCCTACGAGCAGTACTTC. Its protein product is CASSPGTASYEQYF. The chain combines TRBV5-1 with TRBJ2-7, with 7 nucleotides matching TRBD1. V gave up 5 bases and J gave up 0 bases; unmatched junction bases: 5. Germline CDR1 and CDR2: SGHRS and YFSETQ. CDR3 length: 14 amino acids.

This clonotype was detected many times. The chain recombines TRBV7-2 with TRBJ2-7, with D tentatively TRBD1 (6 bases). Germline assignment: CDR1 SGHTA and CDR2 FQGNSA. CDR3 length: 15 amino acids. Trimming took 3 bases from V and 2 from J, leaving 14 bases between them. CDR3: CASSFTGSPTYEQYF. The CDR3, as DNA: TGTGCCAGCAGCTTCACAGGGTCCCCAACCTACGAGCAGTACTTC.

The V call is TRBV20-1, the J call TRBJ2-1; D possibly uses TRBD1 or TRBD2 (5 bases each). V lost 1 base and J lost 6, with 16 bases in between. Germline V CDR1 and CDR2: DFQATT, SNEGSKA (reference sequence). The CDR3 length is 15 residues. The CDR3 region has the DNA TGCAGTGCTAGAGTTTCGGGGCCTCTACTCAATGAGCAGTTCTTC. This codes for CSARVSGPLLNEQFF.

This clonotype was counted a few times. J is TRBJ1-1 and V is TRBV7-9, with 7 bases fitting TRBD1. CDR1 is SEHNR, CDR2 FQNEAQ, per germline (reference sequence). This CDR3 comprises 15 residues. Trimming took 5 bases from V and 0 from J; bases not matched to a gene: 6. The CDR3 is CASSLIDRVNTEAFF. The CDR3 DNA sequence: TGTGCCAGCAGCCTAATCGACAGGGTGAACACTGAAGCTTTCTTT.

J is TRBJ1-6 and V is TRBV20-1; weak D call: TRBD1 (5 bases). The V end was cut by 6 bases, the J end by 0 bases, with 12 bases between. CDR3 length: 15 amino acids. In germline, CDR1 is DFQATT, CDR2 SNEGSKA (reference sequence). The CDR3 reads CSAGGRSSYNSPLHF. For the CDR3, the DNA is TGCAGTGCCGGGGGACGGAGCTCCTATAATTCACCCCTCCACTTT.

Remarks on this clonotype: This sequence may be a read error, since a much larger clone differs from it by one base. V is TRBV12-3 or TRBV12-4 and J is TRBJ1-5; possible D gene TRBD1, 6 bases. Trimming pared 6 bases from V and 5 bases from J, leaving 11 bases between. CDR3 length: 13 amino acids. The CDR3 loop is CASSWGGHQPQHF. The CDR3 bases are TGTGCCAGCAGCTGGGGGGGGCATCAGCCCCAGCATTTT.

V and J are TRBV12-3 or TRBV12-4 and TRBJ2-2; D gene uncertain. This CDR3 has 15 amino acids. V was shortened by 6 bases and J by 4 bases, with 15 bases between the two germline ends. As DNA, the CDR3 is TGTGCCAGCAGCAACCCGACGAGCTCCACCGGGGAGCTGTTTTTT. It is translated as CASSNPTSSTGELFF.

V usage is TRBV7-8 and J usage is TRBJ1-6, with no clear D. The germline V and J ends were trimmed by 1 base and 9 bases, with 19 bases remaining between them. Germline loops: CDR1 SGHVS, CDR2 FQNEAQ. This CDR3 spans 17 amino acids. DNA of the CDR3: TGTGCCAGCAGCTTAGATTGGCAAGCCCCAGATGCTTCACCCCTCCACTTT. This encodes CASSLDWQAPDASPLHF.

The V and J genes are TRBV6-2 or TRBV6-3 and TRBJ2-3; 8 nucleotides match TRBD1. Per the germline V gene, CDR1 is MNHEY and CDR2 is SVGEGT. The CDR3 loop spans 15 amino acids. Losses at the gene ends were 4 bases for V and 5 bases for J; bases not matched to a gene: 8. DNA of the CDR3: TGTGCCAGCAGTTCGGAGGACAGGGCGCTAGATACGCAGTATTTT. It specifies CASSSEDRALDTQYF.

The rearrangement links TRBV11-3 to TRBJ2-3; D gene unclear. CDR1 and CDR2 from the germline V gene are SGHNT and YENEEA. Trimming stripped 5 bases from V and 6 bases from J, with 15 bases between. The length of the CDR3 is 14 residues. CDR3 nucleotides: TGTGCCAGCAGCCCTGACGCCCGGAAGGATACGCAGTATTTT. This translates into CASSPDARKDTQYF.

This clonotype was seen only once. Here the CDR3 DNA reads TGTGCCAGCACCACAACGACCGGGAGACCTTCACCCCTCCACTTT. Residues: CASTTTTGRPSPLHF. The chain joins TRBV6-8 to TRBJ1-6; D unclear. The V end lost 7 bases, the J end lost 9 bases, and 19 bases lay between the germline ends. CDR1 and CDR2 (germline): MNHGY, SAAAGT. There are 15 residues in the CDR3.

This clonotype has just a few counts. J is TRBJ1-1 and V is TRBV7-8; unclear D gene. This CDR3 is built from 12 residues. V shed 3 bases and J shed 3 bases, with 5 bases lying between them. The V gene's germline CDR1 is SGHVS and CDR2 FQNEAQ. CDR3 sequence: CASSLLDTEAFF. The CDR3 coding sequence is TGTGCCAGCAGCTTGTTGGACACTGAAGCTTTCTTT.

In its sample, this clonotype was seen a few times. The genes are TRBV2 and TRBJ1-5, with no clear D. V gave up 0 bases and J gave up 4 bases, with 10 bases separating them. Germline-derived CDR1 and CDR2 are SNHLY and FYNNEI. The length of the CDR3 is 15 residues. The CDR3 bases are TGTGCCAGCAGTGAAGCCGGACTTATTAATCAGCCCCAGCATTTT. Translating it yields CASSEAGLINQPQHF.

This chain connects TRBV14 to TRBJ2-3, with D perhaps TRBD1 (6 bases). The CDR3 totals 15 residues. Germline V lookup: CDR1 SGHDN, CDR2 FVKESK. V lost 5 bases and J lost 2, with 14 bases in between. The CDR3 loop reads CASSAEQGNTDTQYF. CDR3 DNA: TGTGCCAGCAGCGCTGAGCAGGGGAACACAGATACGCAGTATTTT.

The CDR3 sequence: CASSETTGGETQYF. In DNA, the CDR3 is TGTGCCAGCAGCGAAACGACAGGAGGGGAGACCCAGTACTTC. The chain links TRBV11-2 to TRBJ2-5; perhaps D is TRBD1 or TRBD2 (6 bases each). The CDR3 spans 14 residues. The V gene lost 5 bases and the J gene lost 5 bases, with 15 bases spanning the gap. Germline V gives CDR1 SGHAT, CDR2 FQNNGV.

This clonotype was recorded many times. The CDR3: CASSATRYQETQYF. The CDR3 DNA reads TGTGCCAGCAGTGCGACTAGGTACCAAGAGACCCAGTACTTC. The rearrangement joins TRBV7-2 to TRBJ2-5; TRBD2 might be the D (6 bases). V was pared by 6 bases and J by 0 bases, with 11 bases between. CDR3 length equals 14 residues. Germline CDR1 reads SGHTA; CDR2 reads FQGNSA.